This T cell receptor (beta chain) was sequenced during a study of cytomegalovirus exposure and HLA in healthy donors (dated by TCRdb to between 2016 and 2019). Regarding the research as a whole: In an earlier analysis of roughly 590 of the donors, 250 to 350 Gb of sequence data and just under 120 million unique TCR beta sequences from roughly 200 million T cells were reported. To predict cytomegalovirus infection status, the study brought together high-throughput TCR immunosequencing, statistical association of individual TCRs with disease status, and machine learning. A later genetic analysis took genome-wide SNP genotypes for about 60% of the roughly 670 donors and used that subset as a discovery cohort. The study aimed to test whether signatures of past pathogen exposure could be identified by cataloging public T cell receptors. On average, roughly 200,000 unique TCR beta nucleotide sequences were sequenced per donor among a few hundred genotyped donors of the cohort, with 15% to 20% of those sequences being non-productive. A later analysis re-examined previously published TCR beta repertoires from hundreds of donors and added high-resolution HLA genotyping to investigate patterns of TCR occurrence. Four or five DR-DQ haplotypes were handled as single units for association and clustering because linkage in the cohort was strong. Both class I and class II loci were covered by HLA typing, at four-digit resolution. Donor age, sex, ethnicity and CMV serostatus were compiled together with the repertoire data. The T cell repertoires of under 750 subjects were profiled by immunosequencing and related to cytomegalovirus serostatus. To decide whether each TCR beta V gene segment behaved as functional or pseudogenic, an earlier analysis of fewer than 750 of the donors relied on high-throughput TCR beta sequencing. Rather than using new phenotypic data, the later analysis identified candidate immune exposures from TCR beta sequences and from how often those sequences occurred across donors. All discovery cohort repertoires had been generated on a single sequencing platform. In addition to the first cohort of 650 to 750 subjects, a separate validation cohort of approximately 110 different subjects was used. An early release that covered 500 to 800 HLA-typed donors contained 250 to 350 gigabases of sequencing data and roughly 84 million unique TCR sequences. Of the approximately 400 genotyped donors, approximately 83% fell in the genetic ancestry cluster associated with self-reported Caucasian donors. The number of donors typed differed by locus, with roughly 620-630 for A, B, C, DRB1 and DQB1, over 500 for DQA1, approximately 580 for DPA1, and some 450 for DPB1. Overall study outcomes, separate from this receptor: For the cohort, immune exposure information was limited to CMV serostatus. A later genetic analysis associated a missense DCLRE1C variant with V-gene and J-gene trimming of TCR beta chains, and an independent cohort replicated the association. Most TCR sequences were observed very rarely across donors, whereas some public TCRs were present in many individuals. Over 15 rarely observed V segments, including chromosome 9 orphons, were excluded from the earlier analysis of a few hundred of the donors because counts were too low. A further reported finding was that TCR beta sequences accurately predicted the HLA-A and HLA-B alleles for most subjects in the first cohort. In a later genetic analysis, fewer N-insertions in productive TCRs were reported among donors in an Asian-associated ancestry cluster than the roughly 640-donor mean. In a later analysis, the rate of TCR association differed among HLA loci, with DRB1 alleles having the most associated TCRs and HLA-C alleles having the fewest. In a later analysis, HLA-associated TCR beta chains were found to be more clonally expanded and to have lower generation probabilities than equally common non-associated chains. When HLA alleles, especially DR and DQ, strongly co-occurred, attributing TCR associations to individual alleles was difficult. The study listed approximately 160 TCR beta chains as associated with cytomegalovirus. A later analysis reported that several top co-occurrence clusters appeared linked to parvovirus B19, influenza, CMV and Epstein-Barr virus. Cytomegalovirus status was reported to be diagnosed by the classifier with high specificity and sensitivity in both the original and validation cohorts. In a later analysis, about 16,000 TCR beta sequences were associated with specific HLA alleles at a false discovery rate of 0.05. A cluster of highly shared sequence variants was judged likely to represent a technical artifact of the sequencing pipeline. Linkage disequilibrium might explain the correlated functional status among segregating V segments, but an unknown experimental factor could not be ruled out. Some IMGT-functional V segments, including TRBV6-2 and TRBV6-3, could not be distinguished by the 87-base-pair reads and were therefore excluded. An earlier analysis of approximately 570 of the donors showed that most TCR beta V segments appeared in productive rearrangements either about 87% or about 30% of the time, which broadly matched IMGT annotations. Only TCR beta chains were sequenced in this cohort, and the absence of alpha or paired-chain data limited detectable features. Sequencing depth was assumed to be roughly uniform across donors in the presence/absence analyses, though that assumption may not hold. In vitro tests confirmed that three of the cytomegalovirus-associated TCR beta chains recognize cytomegalovirus antigens. It was suggested by the authors that the approach could potentially be generalized to other disease states and immunological phenotypes. In a later analysis, most CMV-associated TCR beta chains were found to appear HLA-restricted, with HLA associations seemingly driven largely by CMV exposure. Because HLA typing was unavailable for some donors at each locus, only the typed subset was used in association tests.

To prepare the library, the immunoSEQ multiplex PCR assay was applied. For the multiplex PCR, a mixture combining 60 forward primers for TCR Vbeta segments and 13 reverse primers for TCR Jbeta segments was used. Amplification of the CDR3 region of rearranged TCR beta genes was performed with a multiplex PCR assay on genomic DNA. Amplified TCR beta libraries were sequenced as 87-base-pair reads on the Illumina HiSeq System. In the source study's methods: A later analysis tallied 75 million to 85 million unique TCR beta chains across the 666 repertoires, and about 12 million of those chains were shared by two or more donors. Raw reads were error-corrected and collapsed into unique sequences with a nearest-neighbor algorithm that merged closely related sequences to remove PCR and sequencing errors. CDR3 sequences were aligned to IMGT reference sequences to assign V, D and J gene segments. For a sequence to be retained, a match of at least six nucleotides to both a V gene segment and a J gene segment was required. Rearrangements were classified as productive when the CDR3 lacked stop codons and remained in frame with V and J, and all other rearrangements were classified as non-productive. Following IMGT convention, CDR3 was defined as the stretch from the second conserved V-encoded cysteine to the conserved J-encoded phenylalanine. Sequences without an unambiguous match to a single V gene segment were excluded from the earlier analysis of 587 of the donors. In an earlier analysis of approximately 610 of the donors, V segments were called functional above 56.7% productive rearrangements and were called segregating when the between-donor standard deviation exceeded 5%. A statistical classification framework was developed to diagnose cytomegalovirus status using the catalog of TCR beta chain sequences. V and J gene assignment, in a later analysis, came from comparing TCR nucleotide sequences with IMGT/GENE-DB human TR gene sequences. Using the TCRdist pipeline, a later analysis assigned CDR3 sequences along with most-parsimonious VDJ recombination scenarios. A later analysis defined each TCR beta chain by its CDR3 amino acid sequence plus V-gene family, and excluded reads lacking a unique V-gene family. As a way to deal with suspected cross-contamination and a sequencing artifact, a later analysis dropped under 600 nucleotide sequences that were highly shared and had low generation probability. In a later analysis, a clonal expansion index for each public chain was calculated from normalized within-repertoire ranks of inferred template counts. A later analysis computed generation probabilities with a VDJ recombination model fitted to out-of-frame rearrangements, and checked the results against IGoR. In a later analysis, TCR-TCR, TCR-HLA and TCR-CMV co-occurrence was scored with hypergeometric tests, and a repertoire-size bias correction was applied to TCR pairs. A later analysis estimated false discovery rates by permuting HLA or CMV assignments 20 times. In a later analysis, co-occurring TCRs were grouped with DBSCAN, and TCRdist sequence similarity was added when clustering was performed within HLA-allele-positive subsets. For co-occurrence clustering, repertoires with fewer than 30,000 or more than 120,000 public chains were excluded, along with about five repertoires with anomalous nucleotide sharing. What TCRdb holds here is the immuneACCESS table cut down to in-frame rearrangements. Part of the clones is not present; checked against another copy, under half of the missing clones reflect an unresolved V gene, and the others are unexplained. V, J and clone size are those of that table, while D and trimming were read from the DNA. This sample's clone table shows about 48,000 clones. 2.1% of the sample is taken by the ten largest.

About this clone: What antigen it recognizes has not been identified. The germline gene is not matched at one end of the junction; a read error may be the cause.

The germline V gene specifies KGHSH as CDR1 and LQKENI as CDR2. There are 16 amino acids in the CDR3, from cysteine to phenylalanine inclusive. Here the CDR3 DNA is all that survives: 48 bases in frame from base 1. The cohort was made up of approximately 670 healthy bone marrow donors. At the time of sampling, every cohort member was nominally healthy, though immune exposures that went unrecorded were likely present. The donor was CMV seronegative and was included in the group of approximately 350 seronegative cohort members. A peripheral blood sample was provided by each donor, and peripheral blood mononuclear cells were used for TCR beta sequencing. The Qiagen DNeasy Blood Extraction Kit was used to extract genomic DNA from the blood cell samples.

Sequenced material: PBMCs. The chain was built from TRBV18 and TRBJ2-2; TRBD1 might be the D gene, on 7 matching bases. The source of this sequence is a middle-aged woman in good health and CMV-seronegative. The DNA reads TGTGCCAGCGCACCTTTTGGAGGGGGCAGTGCCGGGGAGCTGTTTTTT. Its protein is CASAPFGGGSAGELFF.